The present T cell receptor (beta chain) was sequenced within a study of cytomegalovirus exposure and HLA in healthy donors. This CDR3 has 14 amino acids. Trimming shortened V by 2 bases and J by 1 base, and 8 bases separated the two germline ends. Germline V gene data show CDR1 as MNHEY and CDR2 as SMNVEV (reference sequence). Vbeta (60) and Jbeta (13) primers were used in the PCR. Libraries were prepared by immunoSEQ multiplex PCR; TCRdb keeps only in-frame clonotypes and omits some of them. The sample contains over 150,000 clones, 80% of which appear only once. This clone was counted only a few times.

The sequenced sample was PBMCs. This TCR came from a man in his thirties or forties in good health and CMV-seropositive. The chain combines TRBV27 with TRBJ1-1; D is uncertain. The CDR3 loop reads CASSLRQRNTEAFF. CDR3 DNA: TGTGCCAGCAGTTTACGTCAGCGGAACACTGAAGCTTTCTTT.